The T cell receptor (beta chain) under discussion was sequenced for a study of cytomegalovirus exposure and HLA in healthy donors. Study findings and constraints: Accounts indicate the classifier identified cytomegalovirus status with strong specificity and sensitivity. A later analysis found first-cohort TCR clusters tended to co-occur in the 130 or so validation repertoires. The study listed roughly 160 cytomegalovirus-associated TCR beta chains.

The donors were part of the validation cohort of 120 or so subjects. That cohort was separate from the first cohort, which comprised 550 to 750 subjects. The V gene's germline CDR1 is MDHEN and CDR2 SYDVKM. V was pared by 6 bases and J by 2 bases, with 10 bases between. The CDR3 spans 13 residues. TCRdb's table, derived via immunoSEQ multiplex PCR, lists solely in-frame clones and lacks some. The table shows around 250,000 clones, with around 90% occurring only once. Notes on this clone: Its antigen is still unknown.

Material: PBMCs. V gene TRBV28 combines with J gene TRBJ1-2, with D unclear. The origin of this receptor is a young woman in good health and CMV-seronegative. The CDR3 protein is CASRPPRNYGYTF. CDR3 sequence (DNA): TGTGCCAGCAGGCCGCCCCGGAACTATGGCTACACCTTC.